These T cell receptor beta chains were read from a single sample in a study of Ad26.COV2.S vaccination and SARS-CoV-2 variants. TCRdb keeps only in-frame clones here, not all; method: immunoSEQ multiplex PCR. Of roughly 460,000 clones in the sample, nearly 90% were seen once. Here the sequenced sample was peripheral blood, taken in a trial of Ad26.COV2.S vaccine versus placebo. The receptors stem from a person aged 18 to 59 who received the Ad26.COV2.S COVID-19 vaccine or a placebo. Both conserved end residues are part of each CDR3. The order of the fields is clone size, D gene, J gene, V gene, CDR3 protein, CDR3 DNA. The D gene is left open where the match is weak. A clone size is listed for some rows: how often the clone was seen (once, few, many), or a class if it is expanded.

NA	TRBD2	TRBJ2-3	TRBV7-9	CASSSIHSGSITDTQYF	TGTGCCAGCAGCTCGATCCATAGCGGGAGTATCACAGATACGCAGTATTTT
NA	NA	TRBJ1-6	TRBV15	CATSRESGVGSPLHF	TGTGCCACCAGCAGAGAGTCAGGGGTGGGTTCACCCCTCCACTTT
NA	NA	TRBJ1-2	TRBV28	CASTPGNYGYTF	TGTGCCAGCACCCCAGGGAACTATGGCTACACCTTC
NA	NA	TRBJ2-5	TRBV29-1	CSALPSWVGETQYF	TGCAGCGCCCTACCCAGCTGGGTTGGAGAGACCCAGTACTTC
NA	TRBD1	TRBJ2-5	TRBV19	CASSDRGETQYF	TGTGCCAGTAGTGACAGGGGGGAGACCCAGTACTTC
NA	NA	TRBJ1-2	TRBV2	CASRRVVNYGYTF	TGTGCCAGCAGAAGGGTGGTGAACTATGGCTACACCTTC
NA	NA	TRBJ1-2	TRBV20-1	CSADGAYGYTF	TGCAGTGCTGATGGGGCCTATGGCTACACCTTC
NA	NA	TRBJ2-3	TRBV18	CASSLYTDTQYF	TGTGCCAGCTCACTATACACAGATACGCAGTATTTT
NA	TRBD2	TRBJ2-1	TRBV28	CASSSTVPLAAAYNEQFF	TGTGCCAGCAGTTCAACCGTTCCCCTAGCGGCGGCCTACAATGAGCAGTTCTTC
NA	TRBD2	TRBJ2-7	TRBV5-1	CASSRSGVSYEQYF	TGCGCCAGCAGCCGAAGCGGGGTCAGCTACGAGCAGTACTTC
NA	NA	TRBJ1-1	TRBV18	CASSPPDSRVVAFF	TGTGCCAGCTCACCACCGGACTCCAGGGTCGTCGCTTTCTTT
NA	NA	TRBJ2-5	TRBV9	CASRHSDQETQYF	TGTGCCTCACGTCATAGCGACCAAGAGACCCAGTACTTC
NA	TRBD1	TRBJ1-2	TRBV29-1	CSGGQGSGGYTF	TGCAGCGGGGGACAGGGCTCAGGGGGCTACACCTTC
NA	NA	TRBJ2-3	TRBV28	CASSSQLFDTQYF	TGTGCCAGCAGTTCCCAGCTTTTCGATACGCAGTATTTT
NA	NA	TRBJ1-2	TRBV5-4	CASSSLSRSQGGYTF	TGTGCCAGCAGCTCCCTGTCCCGATCCCAGGGAGGCTACACCTTC
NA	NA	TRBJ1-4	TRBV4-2	CASAQLGGNEKLFF	TGTGCCAGCGCCCAACTTGGGGGTAATGAAAAACTGTTTTTT
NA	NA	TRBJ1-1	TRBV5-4	CASSRGGLDTEAFF	TGTGCCAGCAGCAGGGGGGGCTTGGACACTGAAGCTTTCTTT
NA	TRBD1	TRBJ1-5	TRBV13	CASSFGTGPNQPQHF	TGTGCCAGCAGCTTTGGGACAGGGCCCAATCAGCCCCAGCATTTT
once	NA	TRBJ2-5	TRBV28	CASSFPGEETQYF	TGTGCCAGCAGTTTCCCCGGGGAAGAGACCCAGTACTTC
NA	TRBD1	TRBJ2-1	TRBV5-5	CASTSTGTGLKGEQFF	TGTGCCAGCACCTCCACCGGGACAGGATTAAAGGGTGAGCAGTTCTTC
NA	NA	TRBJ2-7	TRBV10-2	CASSRDKFYEQYF	TGCGCCAGCTCCCGGGACAAATTCTACGAGCAGTACTTC
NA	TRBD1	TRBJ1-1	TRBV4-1	CASSPLGQLNTEAFF	TGCGCCAGCAGCCCCCTGGGACAGCTGAACACTGAAGCTTTCTTT
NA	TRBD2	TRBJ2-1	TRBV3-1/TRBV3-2	CASSHPPSGTNNEQFF	TGTGCCAGCAGCCACCCTCCGAGCGGGACGAACAATGAGCAGTTCTTC
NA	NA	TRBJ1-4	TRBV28	CASSSDPLNEKLFF	TGTGCCAGCAGTTCAGATCCCCTTAATGAAAAACTGTTTTTT
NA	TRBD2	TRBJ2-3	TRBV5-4	CASSLVYGTSGKGTQYF	TGTGCCAGCAGCTTGGTATACGGGACTAGCGGGAAAGGTACGCAGTATTTT
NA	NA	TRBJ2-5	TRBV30	CAWSVQSRAPQETQYF	TGTGCCTGGAGTGTACAGTCTCGGGCTCCCCAAGAGACCCAGTACTTC
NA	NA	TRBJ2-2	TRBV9	CASSVGARINTGELFF	TGTGCCAGCAGCGTAGGGGCTAGGATAAACACCGGGGAGCTGTTTTTT
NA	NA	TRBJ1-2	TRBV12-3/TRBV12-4	CASQSLVGGYTF	TGTGCCAGCCAGTCTTTGGTTGGTGGCTACACCTTC
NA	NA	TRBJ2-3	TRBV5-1	CASSLGGRLADTQYF	TGCGCCAGCAGCTTAGGGGGGCGTTTGGCAGATACGCAGTATTTT
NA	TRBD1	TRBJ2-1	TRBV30	CAWTGTGSYEQFF	TGTGCCTGGACAGGGACAGGATCATATGAGCAGTTCTTC
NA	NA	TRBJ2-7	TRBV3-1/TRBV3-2	CASSGPPSYEQYF	TGTGCCAGCAGCGGGCCACCCTCCTACGAGCAGTACTTC
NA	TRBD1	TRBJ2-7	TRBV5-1	CASSSGQGLGEQYF	TGCGCCAGCAGCTCAGGACAGGGTCTGGGGGAGCAGTACTTC
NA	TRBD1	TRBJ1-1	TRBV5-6	CASSLRVAQGVSTEAFF	TGTGCCAGCAGCTTAAGGGTCGCCCAGGGGGTTAGCACTGAAGCTTTCTTT
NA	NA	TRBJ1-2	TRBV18	CASSPIKGPREYGYTF	TGTGCCAGCTCACCGATAAAAGGACCCAGAGAGTATGGCTACACCTTC
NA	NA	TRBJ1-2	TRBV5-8	CASSLDIGGNYGYTF	TGTGCCAGCAGCTTGGACATTGGAGGGAACTATGGCTACACCTTC
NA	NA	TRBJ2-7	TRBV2	CASSKQGLGYEQYF	TGTGCCAGCAGCAAACAGGGTTTGGGGTACGAGCAGTACTTC
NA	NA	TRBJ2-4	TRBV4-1	CASSQGRTNIQYF	TGCGCCAGCAGCCAAGGGAGGACAAACATTCAGTACTTC
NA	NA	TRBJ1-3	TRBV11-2	CASSSGSSGNTIYF	TGTGCCAGCAGCTCCGGGAGCTCTGGAAACACCATATATTTT
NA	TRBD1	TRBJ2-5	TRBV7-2	CASSFLKGQANQETQYF	TGTGCCAGCAGCTTTCTAAAGGGACAGGCGAACCAAGAGACCCAGTACTTC
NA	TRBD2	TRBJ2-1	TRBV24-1	CATSDSKLAGRYNEQFF	TGTGCCACCAGTGATTCTAAACTAGCGGGGCGCTACAATGAGCAGTTCTTC
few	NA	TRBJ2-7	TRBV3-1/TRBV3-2	CASSQEGQTYEQYF	TGTGCCAGCAGCCAAGAGGGTCAGACCTACGAGCAGTACTTC
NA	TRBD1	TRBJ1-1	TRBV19	CASSKDRGDTEAFF	TGTGCCAGTAGTAAGGACAGGGGCGACACTGAAGCTTTCTTT
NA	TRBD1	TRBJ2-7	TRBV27	CASSLGTDHEQYF	TGTGCCAGCAGTTTAGGGACAGATCACGAGCAGTACTTC
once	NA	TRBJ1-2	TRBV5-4	CASSPPRTAPYGYTF	TGTGCCAGCAGCCCTCCTAGGACAGCGCCCTATGGCTACACCTTC
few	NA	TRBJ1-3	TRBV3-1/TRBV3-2	CASSLPGPVFGNTIYF	TGTGCCAGCAGCCTTCCGGGACCGGTTTTCGGAAACACCATATATTTT
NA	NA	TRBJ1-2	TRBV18	CASSLYPVNYGYTF	TGTGCCAGCTCACTTTATCCGGTTAACTATGGCTACACCTTC
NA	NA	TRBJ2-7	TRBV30	CAWSVMSYEQYF	TGTGCCTGGAGTGTCATGTCCTACGAGCAGTACTTC
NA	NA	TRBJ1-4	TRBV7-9	CASSLAQSNEKLFF	TGTGCCAGCAGCTTGGCACAGTCTAATGAAAAACTGTTTTTT
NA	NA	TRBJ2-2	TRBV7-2	CASSHYGSQTRNTGELFF	TGTGCCAGCAGCCATTACGGATCTCAAACCCGGAACACCGGGGAGCTGTTTTTT
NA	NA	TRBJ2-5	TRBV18	CASSETVQETQYF	TGTGCCAGCTCAGAGACAGTGCAAGAGACCCAGTACTTC
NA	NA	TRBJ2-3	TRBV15	CATSSMDHPSPQYF	TGTGCCACCAGCAGTATGGACCATCCGAGTCCGCAGTATTTT
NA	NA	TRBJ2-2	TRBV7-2	CASSLDLGNTGELFF	TGTGCCAGCAGCTTAGACCTAGGGAACACCGGGGAGCTGTTTTTT
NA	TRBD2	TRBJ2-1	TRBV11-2	CASSSGTSGANNEQFF	TGTGCCAGCAGCTCCGGGACTAGCGGGGCGAACAATGAGCAGTTCTTC
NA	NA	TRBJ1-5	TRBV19	CASSIGQVSNQPQHF	TGTGCCAGTAGTATAGGGCAGGTTAGCAATCAGCCCCAGCATTTT
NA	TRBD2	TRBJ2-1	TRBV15	CATSRVAGAIHEQFF	TGTGCCACCAGCAGAGTGGCGGGAGCCATTCATGAGCAGTTCTTC
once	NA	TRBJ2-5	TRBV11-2	CASSAWGAGETQYF	TGTGCCAGCAGCGCGTGGGGGGCAGGAGAGACCCAGTACTTC
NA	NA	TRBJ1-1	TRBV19	CASSIDGWRGEAFF	TGTGCCAGTAGTATAGACGGGTGGAGGGGTGAAGCTTTCTTT
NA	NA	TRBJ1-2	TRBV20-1	CSASSEGGYTF	TGCAGTGCTAGTTCAGAGGGGGGCTACACCTTC
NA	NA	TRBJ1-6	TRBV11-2	CASTLAHNSPLHF	TGTGCCAGCACCCTAGCCCACAATTCACCCCTCCACTTT
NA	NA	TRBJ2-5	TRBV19	CASSIDPGRIQETQYF	TGTGCCAGTAGTATAGACCCCGGCAGGATCCAAGAGACCCAGTACTTC